The 19 T cell receptor beta chains presented below share a single source sample, sequenced in a study of patients with pleural tuberculosis. Using its own MiXCR run on the reads, TCRdb lists one record per CDR3 protein. This table has nearly 30,000 distinct CDR3 sequences, approximately 20% appearing once. Sequencing used peripheral blood. These receptors came from a human donor with pleural tuberculosis.

This clonotype appeared many times. The chain has TRBV2 and TRBJ2-7; D gene ambiguous. V gave up 6 bases and J gave up 3 bases, with 9 bases separating them. The CDR3 has 12 amino acids. Germline CDR1 is SNHLY and CDR2 is FYNNEI. The CDR3 DNA follows: TGTGCCAGCAGACCGGATAGCTACGAGCAGTACTTC. It is translated as CASRPDSYEQYF.

Comments on this clonotype: A read error may account for a junction end that differs from germline. This sequence joins TRBV2 and TRBJ1-3; D unclear. Germline V CDR1 and CDR2: SNHLY, FYNNEI. The CDR3 length is 13 residues. CDR3 amino acids: CASSGRSGDTIYF. CDR3 in DNA: TGTGCCAGCAGTGGGAGGTCTGGAGACACCATATATTTT.

By share, this clonotype ranks as medium-sized. The V gene is TRBV6-2 or TRBV6-3, the J gene TRBJ1-1; possible D gene TRBD1, 5 bases. Deletions cut 4 bases from V and 1 base from J, with 10 bases between. Germline V CDR1 and CDR2: MNHEY, SVGEGT. This CDR3 comprises 14 residues. The CDR3 DNA reads TGTGCCAGCAGTTCCCGGGGACCGAACACTGAAGCTTTCTTT. It translates to CASSSRGPNTEAFF.

This clonotype was recorded at least ten times. This chain connects TRBV24-1 to TRBJ2-5; the D gene is possibly TRBD1 (6 bases). CDR1 and CDR2 from the germline V gene are KGHDR and SFDVKD. The CDR3 extends over 14 amino acids. Trimming took 2 bases from V and 4 from J, leaving 10 bases between them. For the CDR3, the DNA is TGTGCCACCAGTGATTCAACAGGGACAGAGACCCAGTACTTC. Protein: CATSDSTGTETQYF.

A word on this clonotype: This may be a read error, as it is one base from a much larger clone. The chain uses TRBV5-4 and TRBJ2-7; no definite D call. CDR1 and CDR2 (germline): SGHNT, YYREEE (reference sequence). CDR3 length: 16 amino acids. Trimming removed 0 bases at V and 2 bases at J, with 15 bases between. DNA for the CDR3: TGTGCCAGCAGCTTGGACAGTGCTTCTGCACCCTACGAGCAGTACTTC. Its translation: CASSLDSASAPYEQYF.

The sample holds many counts of this clonotype. The genes are TRBV3-1 and TRBJ2-7; D gene uncertain. The V end lost 0 bases, the J end lost 6 bases, and 6 bases lay between the germline ends. This CDR3 comprises 12 residues. In germline, CDR1 is LGHDT, CDR2 YNNKEL (reference sequence). The CDR3: CASSQDTSEQYF. In DNA, the CDR3 is TGTGCCAGCAGCCAAGATACGTCCGAGCAGTACTTC.

The sample holds many counts of this clonotype. The V call is TRBV28, the J call TRBJ2-5; D might be TRBD1 (5 bases). This CDR3 has 15 amino acids. Germline V gene data show CDR1 as MDHEN and CDR2 as SYDVKM. With 3 bases removed from V and 5 bases from J, the gap between germline ends came to 16 bases. CDR3: CASSFLQGPKETQYF. DNA of the CDR3: TGTGCCAGCAGTTTCCTCCAGGGTCCTAAGGAGACCCAGTACTTC.

Many counts were recorded for this clonotype. The chain couples TRBV11-2 to TRBJ2-3; 8 bases align to TRBD2. The CDR3 contains 16 residues. J gave up 0 bases and V 3 bases, and 5 bases lay outside the gene matches. Germline values: CDR1 SGHAT, CDR2 FQNNGV. The CDR3 reads CASSFRLASSTDTQYF. For the CDR3, the DNA is TGTGCCAGCAGCTTCCGACTAGCGTCTAGCACAGATACGCAGTATTTT. Full variable domain (rest looked up from reference TRBV11-2 and TRBJ2-3): EAGVAQSPRYKIIEKRQSVAFWCNPISGHATLYWYQQILGQGPKLLIQFQNNGVVDDSQLPKDRFSAERLKGVDSTLKIQPAKLEDSAVYLCASSFRLASSTDTQYFGPGTRLTVL.

In this sample, this clonotype turned up many times. This clone may be a read error of a much larger clone one base away. The chain has TRBV6-1 and TRBJ2-4; possible D gene TRBD2, 5 bases. From germline, CDR1 is MNHNS and CDR2 SASEGT. The length of the CDR3 is 17 residues. Trimming took 6 bases from V and 0 from J, leaving 18 bases between them. CDR3 bases: TGTGCCAGCAGGGATCGAGAAGGAGGACTAGCCAAAAACATTCAGTACTTC. Translated, it gives CASRDREGGLAKNIQYF.

This clonotype was detected many times. The chain employs TRBV19 and TRBJ2-3, with D possibly TRBD1 on 5 matching bases. Germline loops: CDR1 LNHDA, CDR2 SQIVND (reference sequence). Deletions cut 3 bases from V and 0 bases from J, with 7 bases between. CDR3 length: 14 residues. For the CDR3, the DNA is TGTGCCAGTAGTATCTCAGGGAGCACAGATACGCAGTATTTT. Translation: CASSISGSTDTQYF.

This clonotype has ten or more counts. With a much larger clone just one base away, this may be a read error. This chain joins TRBV28 and TRBJ1-2; D is unresolved. Germline V gene data show CDR1 as MDHEN and CDR2 as SYDVKM. The CDR3 totals 12 residues. Here the CDR3 DNA reads TGTGCCAGCAGTTTGGTAGCGTATGGCTACCCCTTC. Encoded protein: CASSLVAYGYPF.

This clonotype occurred a few times. V gene TRBV24-1 combines with J gene TRBJ1-5; the D is unclear. With 4 bases removed from V and 4 bases from J, the gap between germline ends came to 10 bases. Germline V lookup: CDR1 KGHDR, CDR2 SFDVKD. The CDR3 sequence is 14 residues long. CDR3 loop: CATSDRHGNQPQHF. In DNA form, the CDR3 reads TGTGCCACCAGTGACCGACACGGGAATCAGCCCCAGCATTTT.

A note on this clonotype: This may arise from a read error, as a much more abundant clone is one base away. The CDR3 does not close with the conserved phenylalanine or tryptophan, likely indicating a read error. The rearrangement joins TRBV12-3 or TRBV12-4 to TRBJ2-7, with D perhaps being TRBD1 or TRBD2 (5 bases each). This CDR3 is built from 15 residues. V gave up 3 bases and J gave up 4 bases, with 16 bases separating them. CDR3 amino acids: CASSLYGAAFYEQYL. The CDR3 bases are TGTGCCAGCAGTTTGTACGGGGCGGCCTTTTACGAGCAGTACTTA.

By share, this clonotype counts as medium-sized. V is TRBV27 and J is TRBJ2-3, with a tentative D call TRBD1 (5 bases). Between the trimmed V and J ends, which lost 6 bases and 1 base, there was a span of 14 bases. The CDR3 covers 15 residues. The germline V gene encodes CDR1 MNHEY and CDR2 SMNVEV (reference sequence). The CDR3 region has the DNA TGTGCCAGCAGCCCAGGGCGGTGGGGCACAGATACGCAGTATTTT. Its translation: CASSPGRWGTDTQYF.

Notes on this clonotype: One junction end disagrees with the germline gene, perhaps due to a read error. The rearrangement joins TRBV19 to TRBJ1-5; D is ambiguous. The CDR3 loop spans 17 amino acids. The germline CDR1 and CDR2 sequences are LNHDA and SQIVND (reference sequence). Here the CDR3 reads CSSIPATARRPNQPQHF. For the CDR3, the DNA is TGTTCCAGTATTCCAGCGACTGCAAGGAGGCCCAATCAGCCCCAGCATTTT. Based on the CDR3 plus reference TRBV19 and TRBJ1-5, the full variable domain is DGGITQSPKYLFRKEGQNVTLSCEQNLNHDAMYWYRQDPGQGLRLIYYSQIVNDFQKGDIAEGYSVSREKKESFPLTVTSAQKNPTAFYLCSSIPATARRPNQPQHFGDGTRLSIL.

The table lists this clonotype with many counts. The chain has TRBV10-3 and TRBJ1-4; D remains unclear. V lost 0 bases to trimming and J lost 8 bases, with 7 bases between them. CDR1 is ENHRY, CDR2 SYGVKD, per germline. The CDR3 loop spans 13 amino acids. DNA of the CDR3: TGTGCCATCAGTGAGTCGGAAGGAGAAAAACTGTTTTTT. This codes for CAISESEGEKLFF.

In this sample, this clonotype is medium-sized. The chain has TRBV6-1 and TRBJ2-3, with D unresolved. The CDR3 extends over 14 amino acids. Deletions cut 5 bases from V and 0 bases from J, with 9 bases between. Germline CDR1 is MNHNS and CDR2 is SASEGT. DNA for the CDR3: TGTGCCAGCAGTCGGACCATTAGCACAGATACGCAGTATTTT. As protein: CASSRTISTDTQYF.

This clonotype has ten or more counts. This chain uses TRBV29-1 with TRBJ2-3, with 8 bases matching TRBD1. The trim removed 6 bases at V and 2 bases at J, leaving 4 bases unmatched. Germline V gives CDR1 SQVTM, CDR2 ANQGSEA. The CDR3 has 13 residues. This chain's CDR3 is CSVTGANTDTQYF. The CDR3 region has the DNA TGCAGCGTGACAGGGGCAAACACAGATACGCAGTATTTT.

V usage is TRBV28 and J usage is TRBJ1-1, with D perhaps matching TRBD1 (5 bases). Trimming removed 3 bases at V and 6 bases at J, with 14 bases between. Germline V gives CDR1 MDHEN, CDR2 SYDVKM. The CDR3 is 14 amino acids. For the CDR3, the DNA is TGTGCCAGCAGTTTCCCGGGCAGGGACGCTGAAGCTTTCTTT. This encodes CASSFPGRDAEAFF.